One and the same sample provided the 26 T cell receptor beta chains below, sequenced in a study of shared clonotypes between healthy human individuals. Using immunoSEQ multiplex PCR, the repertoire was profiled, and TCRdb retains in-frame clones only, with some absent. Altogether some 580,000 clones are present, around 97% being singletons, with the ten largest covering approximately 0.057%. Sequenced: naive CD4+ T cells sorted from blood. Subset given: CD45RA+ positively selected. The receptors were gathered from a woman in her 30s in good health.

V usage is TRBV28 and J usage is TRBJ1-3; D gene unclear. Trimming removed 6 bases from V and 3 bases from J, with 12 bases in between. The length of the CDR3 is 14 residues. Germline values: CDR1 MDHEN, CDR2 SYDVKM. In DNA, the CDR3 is TGTGCCAGCAGCACCAGCCAGGTTGGAAACACCATATATTTT. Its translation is CASSTSQVGNTIYF.

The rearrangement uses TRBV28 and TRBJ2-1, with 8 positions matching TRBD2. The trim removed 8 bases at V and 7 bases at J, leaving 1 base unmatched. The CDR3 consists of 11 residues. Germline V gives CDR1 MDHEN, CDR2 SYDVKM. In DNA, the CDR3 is TGTGCCAGCTCGGGGGGGAATGAGCAGTTCTTC. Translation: CASSGGNEQFF.

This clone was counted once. The CDR3 DNA reads TGTGCCAGCAGACGTCCGGGACAGGCCAACACTGAAGCTTTCTTT. Protein sequence: CASRRPGQANTEAFF. The J gene is TRBJ1-1, the V gene TRBV6-5, with TRBD1 identical over 8 bases. This CDR3 is 15 amino acids long. The germline gives CDR1 MNHEY, CDR2 SVGAGI. Trimming cost V 6 bases and J 2 bases; bases outside gene matches: 8.

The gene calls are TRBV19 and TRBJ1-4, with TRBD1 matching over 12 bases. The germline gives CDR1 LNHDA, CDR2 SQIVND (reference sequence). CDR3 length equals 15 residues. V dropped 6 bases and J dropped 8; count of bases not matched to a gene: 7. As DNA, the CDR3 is TGTGCCAGTAGCACGGGACAGGGGGCAGTGGAAAAACTGTTTTTT. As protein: CASSTGQGAVEKLFF.

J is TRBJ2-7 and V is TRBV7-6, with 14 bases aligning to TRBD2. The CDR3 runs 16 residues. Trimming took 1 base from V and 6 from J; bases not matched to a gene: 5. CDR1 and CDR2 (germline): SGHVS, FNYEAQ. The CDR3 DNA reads TGTGCCAGCAGCTTAGGGACTAGCGGGAGGAAGGGCGAGCAGTACTTC. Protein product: CASSLGTSGRKGEQYF.

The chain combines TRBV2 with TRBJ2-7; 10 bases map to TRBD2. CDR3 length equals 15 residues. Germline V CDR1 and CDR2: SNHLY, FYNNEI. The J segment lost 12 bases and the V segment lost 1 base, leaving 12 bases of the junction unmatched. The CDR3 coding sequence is TGTGCCAGCAGTGAAGGGGGGAATAGCGGGAGGTCCCGGTACTTC. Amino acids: CASSEGGNSGRSRYF.

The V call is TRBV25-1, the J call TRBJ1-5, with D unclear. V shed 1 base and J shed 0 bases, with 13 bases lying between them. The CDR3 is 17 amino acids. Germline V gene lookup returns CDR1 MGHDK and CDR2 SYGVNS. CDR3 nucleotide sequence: TGTGCCAGCAGTGAATTCGGCAGCGTCTATAGCAATCAGCCCCAGCATTTT. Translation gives CASSEFGSVYSNQPQHF.

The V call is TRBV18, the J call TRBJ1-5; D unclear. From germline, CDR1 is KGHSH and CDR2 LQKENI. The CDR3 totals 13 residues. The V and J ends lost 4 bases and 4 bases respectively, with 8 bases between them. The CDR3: CASSRDPNQPQHF. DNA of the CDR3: TGTGCCAGCTCACGAGACCCTAATCAGCCCCAGCATTTT.

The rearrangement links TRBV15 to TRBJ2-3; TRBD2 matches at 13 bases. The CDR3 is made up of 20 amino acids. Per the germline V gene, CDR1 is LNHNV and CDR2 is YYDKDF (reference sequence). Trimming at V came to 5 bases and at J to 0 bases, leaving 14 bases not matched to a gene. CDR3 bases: TGTGCCACCAGCCTGAGACTAGCGGGAGGAAAAACCACTAGCACAGATACGCAGTATTTT. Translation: CATSLRLAGGKTTSTDTQYF.

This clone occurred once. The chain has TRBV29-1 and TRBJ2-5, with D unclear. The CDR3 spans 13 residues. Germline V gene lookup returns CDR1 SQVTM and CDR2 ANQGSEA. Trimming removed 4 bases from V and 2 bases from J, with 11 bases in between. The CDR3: CSVAVAVQETQYF. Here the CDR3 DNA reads TGCAGCGTTGCGGTGGCAGTTCAAGAGACCCAGTACTTC. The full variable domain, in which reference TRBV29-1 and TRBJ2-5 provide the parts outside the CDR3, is SAVISQKPSRDICQRGTSLTIQCQVDSQVTMMFWYRQQPGQSLTLIATANQGSEATYESGFVIDKFPISRPNLTFSTLTVSNMSPEDSSIYLCSVAVAVQETQYFGPGTRLLVL.

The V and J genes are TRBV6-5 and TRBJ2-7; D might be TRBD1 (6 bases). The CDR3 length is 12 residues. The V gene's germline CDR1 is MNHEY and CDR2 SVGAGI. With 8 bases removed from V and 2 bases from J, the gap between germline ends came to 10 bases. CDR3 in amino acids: CASRDTAYEQYF. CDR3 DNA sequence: TGTGCCAGCCGGGACACCGCCTACGAGCAGTACTTC.

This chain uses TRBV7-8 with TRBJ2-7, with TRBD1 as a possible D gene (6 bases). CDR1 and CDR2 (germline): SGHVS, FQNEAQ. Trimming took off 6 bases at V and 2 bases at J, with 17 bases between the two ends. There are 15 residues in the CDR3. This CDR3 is CASRGAVTPPYEQYF. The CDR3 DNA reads TGTGCCAGCAGGGGGGCGGTCACCCCTCCCTACGAGCAGTACTTC.

Here the CDR3 DNA reads TGCGCCAGCAGTGGGCCGGGACTAGCGGGATTGTATGAGCAGTTCTTC. Its protein product is CASSGPGLAGLYEQFF. This rearrangement joins TRBV10-1 to TRBJ2-1; TRBD2 agrees at 13 bases. Germline V gene lookup returns CDR1 WNHNN and CDR2 SYGVQD (reference sequence). J was trimmed by 8 bases and V by 4 bases; bases with no gene match: 8. The CDR3 spans 16 residues.

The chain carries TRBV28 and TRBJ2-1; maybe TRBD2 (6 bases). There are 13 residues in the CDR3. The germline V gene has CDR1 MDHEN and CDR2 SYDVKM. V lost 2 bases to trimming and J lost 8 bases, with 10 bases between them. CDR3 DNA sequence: TGTGCCAGCAGTTTAGGAAGGGAGGATGAGCAGTTCTTC. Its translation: CASSLGREDEQFF.

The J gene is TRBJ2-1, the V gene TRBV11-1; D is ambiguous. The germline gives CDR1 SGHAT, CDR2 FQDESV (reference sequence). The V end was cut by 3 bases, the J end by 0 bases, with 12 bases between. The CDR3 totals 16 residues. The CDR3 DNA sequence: TGTGCCAGCAGCTTTATAGTGGGCGGCTCCTACAATGAGCAGTTCTTC. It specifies CASSFIVGGSYNEQFF. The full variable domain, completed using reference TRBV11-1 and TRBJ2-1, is EAEVAQSPRYKITEKSQAVAFWCDPISGHATLYWYRQILGQGPELLVQFQDESVVDDSQLPKDRFSAERLKGVDSTLKIQPAELGDSAMYLCASSFIVGGSYNEQFFGPGTRLTVL.

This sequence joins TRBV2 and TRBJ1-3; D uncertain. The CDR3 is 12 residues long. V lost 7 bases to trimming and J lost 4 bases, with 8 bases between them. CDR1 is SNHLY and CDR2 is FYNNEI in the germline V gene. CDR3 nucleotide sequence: TGTGCCAGCACTGGTCGCGGAAACACCATATATTTT. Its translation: CASTGRGNTIYF.

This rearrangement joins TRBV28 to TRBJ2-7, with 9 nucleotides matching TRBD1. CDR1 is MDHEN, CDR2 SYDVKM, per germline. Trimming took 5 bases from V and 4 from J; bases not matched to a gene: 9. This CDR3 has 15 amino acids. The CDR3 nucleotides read TGTGCCAGCAGTGACTCCCGGGACAGGGTTTACGAGCAGTACTTC. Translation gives CASSDSRDRVYEQYF.

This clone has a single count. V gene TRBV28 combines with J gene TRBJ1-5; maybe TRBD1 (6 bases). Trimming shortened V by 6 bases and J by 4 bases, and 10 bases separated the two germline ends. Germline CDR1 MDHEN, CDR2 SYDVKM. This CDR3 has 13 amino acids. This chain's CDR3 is CASRRDTNQPQHF. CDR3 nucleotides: TGTGCCAGCAGAAGGGACACGAATCAGCCCCAGCATTTT.

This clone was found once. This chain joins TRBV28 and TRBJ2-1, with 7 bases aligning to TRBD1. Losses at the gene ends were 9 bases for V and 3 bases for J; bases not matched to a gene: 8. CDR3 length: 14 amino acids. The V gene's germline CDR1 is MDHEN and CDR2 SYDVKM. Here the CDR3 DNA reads TGTGCCAGTTTCCGGGACAGACTCTACAATGAGCAGTTCTTC. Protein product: CASFRDRLYNEQFF.

CDR3 residues: CASTGWNSGNTIYF. The CDR3 bases are TGTGCCAGCACGGGCTGGAACTCTGGAAACACCATATATTTT. V gene TRBV2 combines with J gene TRBJ1-3, with unresolved D. V lost 7 bases to trimming and J lost 0 bases, with 10 bases between them. The CDR3 sequence is 14 residues long. The germline CDR1 and CDR2 sequences are SNHLY and FYNNEI.

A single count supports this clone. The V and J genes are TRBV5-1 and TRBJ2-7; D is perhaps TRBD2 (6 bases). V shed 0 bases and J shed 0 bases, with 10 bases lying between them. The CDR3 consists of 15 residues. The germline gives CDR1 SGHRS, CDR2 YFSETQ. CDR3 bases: TGCGCCAGCAGCTTGGACGGGAGTAACTCCTACGAGCAGTACTTC. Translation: CASSLDGSNSYEQYF.

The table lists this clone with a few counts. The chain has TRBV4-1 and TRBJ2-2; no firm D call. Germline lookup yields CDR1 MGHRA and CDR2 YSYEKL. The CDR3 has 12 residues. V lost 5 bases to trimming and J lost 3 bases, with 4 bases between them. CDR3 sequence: CASSDHTGELFF. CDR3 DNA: TGCGCCAGCAGCGACCACACCGGGGAGCTGTTTTTT.

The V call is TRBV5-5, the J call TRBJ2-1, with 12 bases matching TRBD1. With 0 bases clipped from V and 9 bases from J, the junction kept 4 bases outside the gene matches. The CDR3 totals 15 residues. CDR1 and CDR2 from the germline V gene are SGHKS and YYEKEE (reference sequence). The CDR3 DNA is TGTGCCAGCAGCTTGGCTGGGACAGGGGGCCGTGAGCAGTTCTTC. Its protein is CASSLAGTGGREQFF. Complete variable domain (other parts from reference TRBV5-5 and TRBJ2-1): DAGVTQSPTHLIKTRGQQVTLRCSPISGHKSVSWYQQVLGQGPQFIFQYYEKEERGRGNFPDRFSARQFPNYSSELNVNALLLGDSALYLCASSLAGTGGREQFFGPGTRLTVL.

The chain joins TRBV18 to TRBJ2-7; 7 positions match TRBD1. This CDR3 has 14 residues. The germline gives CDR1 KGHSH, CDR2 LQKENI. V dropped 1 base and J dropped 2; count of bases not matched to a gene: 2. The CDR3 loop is CASSPRQGPYEQYF. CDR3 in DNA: TGTGCCAGCTCACCACGACAGGGCCCCTACGAGCAGTACTTC. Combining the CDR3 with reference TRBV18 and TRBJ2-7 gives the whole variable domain NAGVMQNPRHLVRRRGQEARLRCSPMKGHSHVYWYRQLPEEGLKFMVYLQKENIIDESGMPKERFSAEFPKEGPSILRIQQVVRGDSAAYFCASSPRQGPYEQYFGPGTRLTVT.

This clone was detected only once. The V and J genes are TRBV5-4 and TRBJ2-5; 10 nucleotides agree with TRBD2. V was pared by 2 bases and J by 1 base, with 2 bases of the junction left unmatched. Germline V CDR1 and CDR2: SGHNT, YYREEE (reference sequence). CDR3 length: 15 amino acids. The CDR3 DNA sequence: TGTGCCAGCAGCTTTCGGACTAGCGGCCAAGAGACCCAGTACTTC. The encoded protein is CASSFRTSGQETQYF.

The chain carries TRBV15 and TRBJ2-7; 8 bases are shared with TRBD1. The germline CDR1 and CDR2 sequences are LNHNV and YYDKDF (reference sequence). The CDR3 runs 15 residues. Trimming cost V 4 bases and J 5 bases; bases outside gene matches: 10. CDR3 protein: CATSNEPTGVHEQYF. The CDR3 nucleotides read TGTGCCACCAGCAACGAACCGACAGGGGTACACGAGCAGTACTTC. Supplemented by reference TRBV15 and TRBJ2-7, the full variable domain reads DAMVIQNPRYQVTQFGKPVTLSCSQTLNHNVMYWYQQKSSQAPKLLFHYYDKDFNNEADTPDNFQSRRPNTSFCFLDIRSPGLGDTAMYLCATSNEPTGVHEQYFGPGTRLTVT.